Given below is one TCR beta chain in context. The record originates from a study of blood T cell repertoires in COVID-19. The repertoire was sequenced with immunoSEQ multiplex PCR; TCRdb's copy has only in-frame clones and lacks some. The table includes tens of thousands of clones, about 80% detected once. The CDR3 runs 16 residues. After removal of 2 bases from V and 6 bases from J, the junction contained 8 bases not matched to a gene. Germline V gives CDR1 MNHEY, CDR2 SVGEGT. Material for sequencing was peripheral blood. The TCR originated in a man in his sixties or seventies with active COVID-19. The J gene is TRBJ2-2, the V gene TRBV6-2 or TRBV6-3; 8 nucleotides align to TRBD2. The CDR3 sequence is CASSYLGGGPAGELFF. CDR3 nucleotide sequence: TGTGCCAGCAGTTACCTCGGCGGGGGGCCGGCCGGGGAGCTGTTTTTT.